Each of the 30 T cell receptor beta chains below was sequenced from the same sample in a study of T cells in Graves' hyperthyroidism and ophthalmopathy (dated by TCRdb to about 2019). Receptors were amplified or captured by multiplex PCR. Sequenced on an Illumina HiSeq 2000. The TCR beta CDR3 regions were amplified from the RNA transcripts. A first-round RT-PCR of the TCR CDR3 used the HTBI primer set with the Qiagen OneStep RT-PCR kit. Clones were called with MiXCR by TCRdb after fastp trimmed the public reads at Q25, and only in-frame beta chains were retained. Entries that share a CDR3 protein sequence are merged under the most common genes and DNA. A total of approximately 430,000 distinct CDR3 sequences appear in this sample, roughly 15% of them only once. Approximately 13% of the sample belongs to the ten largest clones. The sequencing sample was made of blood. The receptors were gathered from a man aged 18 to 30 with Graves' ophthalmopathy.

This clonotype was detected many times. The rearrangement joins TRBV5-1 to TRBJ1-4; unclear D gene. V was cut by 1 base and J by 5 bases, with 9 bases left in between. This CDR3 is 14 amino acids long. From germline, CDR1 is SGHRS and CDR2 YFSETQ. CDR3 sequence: CASSLKGGNEKLFF. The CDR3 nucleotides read TGCGCCAGCAGCTTGAAGGGAGGGAATGAAAAACTGTTTTTT. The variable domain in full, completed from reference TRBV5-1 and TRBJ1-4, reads KAGVTQTPRYLIKTRGQQVTLSCSPISGHRSVSWYQQTPGQGLQFLFEYFSETQRNKGNFPGRFSGRQFSNSRSEMNVSTLELGDSALYLCASSLKGGNEKLFFGSGTQLSVL.

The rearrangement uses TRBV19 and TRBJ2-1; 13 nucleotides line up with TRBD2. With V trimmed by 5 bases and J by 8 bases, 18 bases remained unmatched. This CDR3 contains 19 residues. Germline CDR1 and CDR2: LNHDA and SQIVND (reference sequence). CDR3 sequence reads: CASSADLRTSGGPRDEQFF. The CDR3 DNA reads TGTGCCAGTAGTGCGGACCTCCGGACTAGCGGGGGCCCTAGGGATGAGCAGTTCTTC.

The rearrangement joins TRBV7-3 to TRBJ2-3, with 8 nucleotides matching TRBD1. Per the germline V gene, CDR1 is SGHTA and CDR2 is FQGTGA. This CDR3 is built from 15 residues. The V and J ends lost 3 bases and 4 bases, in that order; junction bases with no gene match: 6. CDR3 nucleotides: TGTGCCAGCAGCTTGGCGGGACAGGCGGCAGATACGCAGTATTTT. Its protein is CASSLAGQAADTQYF.

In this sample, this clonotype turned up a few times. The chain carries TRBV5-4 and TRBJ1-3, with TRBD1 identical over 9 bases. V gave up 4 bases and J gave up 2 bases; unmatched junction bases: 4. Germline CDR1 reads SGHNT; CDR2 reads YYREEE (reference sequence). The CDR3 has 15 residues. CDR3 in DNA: TGTGCCAGCAGCCCGGGACAGGGAACTGGAAACACCATATATTTT. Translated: CASSPGQGTGNTIYF.

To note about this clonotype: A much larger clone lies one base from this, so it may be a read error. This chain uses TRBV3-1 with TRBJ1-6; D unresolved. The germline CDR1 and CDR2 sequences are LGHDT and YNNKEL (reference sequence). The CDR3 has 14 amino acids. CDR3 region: CASSQGSYNSPLRF. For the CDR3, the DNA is TGTGCCAGCAGCCAGGGTTCCTATAATTCACCCCTCCGCTTT.

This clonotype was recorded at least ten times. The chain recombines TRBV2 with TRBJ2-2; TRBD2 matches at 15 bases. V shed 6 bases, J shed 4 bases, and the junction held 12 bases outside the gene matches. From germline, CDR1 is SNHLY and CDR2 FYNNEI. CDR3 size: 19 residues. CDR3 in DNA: TGTGCCAGCAGGATCCTCGGGACTAGCGGGGGGCGTGTCACCGGGGAGCTGTTTTTT. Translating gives CASRILGTSGGRVTGELFF.

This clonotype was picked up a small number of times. CDR3 sequence (DNA): TGCGCCAGCAGCCCTGGAACCCGATCCACAGATACGCAGTATTTT. Protein: CASSPGTRSTDTQYF. The rearrangement links TRBV4-1 to TRBJ2-3; D is uncertain. This CDR3 spans 15 amino acids. Trimming removed 4 bases at V and 2 bases at J, with 13 bases between. CDR1 is MGHRA and CDR2 is YSYEKL in the germline V gene.

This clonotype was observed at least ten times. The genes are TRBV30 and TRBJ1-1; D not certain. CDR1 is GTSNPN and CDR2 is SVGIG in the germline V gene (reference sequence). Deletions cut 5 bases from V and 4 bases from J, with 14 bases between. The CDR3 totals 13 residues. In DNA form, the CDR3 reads TGTGCCTGGCAGACCCTCGAGGGCACTGAAGCTTTCTTT. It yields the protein CAWQTLEGTEAFF.

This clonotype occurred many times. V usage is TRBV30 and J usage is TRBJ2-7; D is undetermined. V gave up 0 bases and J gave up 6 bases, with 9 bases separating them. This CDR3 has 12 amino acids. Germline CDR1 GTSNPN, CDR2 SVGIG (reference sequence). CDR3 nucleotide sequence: TGTGCCTGGAGTGTAGGGCCGCTCGAGCAGTACTTC. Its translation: CAWSVGPLEQYF. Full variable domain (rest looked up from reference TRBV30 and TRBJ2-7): SQTIHQWPATLVQPVGSPLSLECTVEGTSNPNLYWYRQAAGRGLQLLFYSVGIGQISSEVPQNLSASRPQDRQFILSSKKLLLSDSGFYLCAWSVGPLEQYFGPGTRLTVT.

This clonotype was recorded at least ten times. The CDR3 nucleotides are TGTGCCAGCAGACCCGGGACAGCCTATGGCTACACCTTC. It specifies CASRPGTAYGYTF. The chain joins TRBV6-1 to TRBJ1-2; 7 bases map to TRBD1. J was trimmed by 4 bases and V by 6 bases; bases with no gene match: 5. Germline values: CDR1 MNHNS, CDR2 SASEGT. This CDR3 comprises 13 residues.

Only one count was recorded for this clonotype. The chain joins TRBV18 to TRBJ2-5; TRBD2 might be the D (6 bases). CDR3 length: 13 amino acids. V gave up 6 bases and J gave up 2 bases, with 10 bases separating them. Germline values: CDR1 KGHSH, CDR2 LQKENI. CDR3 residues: CASSTGSQETQYF. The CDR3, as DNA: TGTGCCAGCTCGACCGGGAGTCAAGAGACCCAGTACTTC.

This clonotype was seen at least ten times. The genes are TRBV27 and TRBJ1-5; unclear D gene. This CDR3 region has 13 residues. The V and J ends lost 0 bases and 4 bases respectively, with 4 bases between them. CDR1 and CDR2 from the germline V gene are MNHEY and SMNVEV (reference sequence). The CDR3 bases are TGTGCCAGCAGTTTATCGTTGAATCAGCCCCAGCATTTT. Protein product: CASSLSLNQPQHF.

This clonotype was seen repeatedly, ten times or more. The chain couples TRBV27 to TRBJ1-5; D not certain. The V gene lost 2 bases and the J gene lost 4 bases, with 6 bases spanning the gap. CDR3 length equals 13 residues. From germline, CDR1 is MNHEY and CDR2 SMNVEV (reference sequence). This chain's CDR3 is CASSLKVNQPQHF. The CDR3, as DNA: TGTGCCAGCAGTTTAAAGGTTAATCAGCCCCAGCATTTT.

The CDR3 here is CAWSVSGSGANVLTF. CDR3 nucleotide sequence: TGTGCCTGGAGTGTTAGCGGCTCTGGGGCCAACGTCCTGACTTTC. The chain recombines TRBV30 with TRBJ2-6, with a possible D match to TRBD2 (6 bases). The CDR3 has 15 residues. V was clipped by 0 bases and J by 0 bases, with 6 bases between them. Germline V gives CDR1 GTSNPN, CDR2 SVGIG (reference sequence). The full variable domain, completed using reference TRBV30 and TRBJ2-6, is SQTIHQWPATLVQPVGSPLSLECTVEGTSNPNLYWYRQAAGRGLQLLFYSVGIGQISSEVPQNLSASRPQDRQFILSSKKLLLSDSGFYLCAWSVSGSGANVLTFGAGSRLTVL.

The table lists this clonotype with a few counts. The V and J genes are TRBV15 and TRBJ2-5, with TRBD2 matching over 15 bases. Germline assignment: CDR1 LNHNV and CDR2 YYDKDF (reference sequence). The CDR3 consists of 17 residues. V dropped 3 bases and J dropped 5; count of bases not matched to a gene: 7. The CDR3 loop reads CATSSNPGLAGGETQYF. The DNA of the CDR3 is TGTGCCACCAGCAGTAACCCGGGACTAGCGGGAGGCGAGACCCAGTACTTC.

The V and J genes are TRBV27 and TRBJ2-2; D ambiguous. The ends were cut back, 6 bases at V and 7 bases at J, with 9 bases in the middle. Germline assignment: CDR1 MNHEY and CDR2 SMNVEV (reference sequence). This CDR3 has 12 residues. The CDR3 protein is CASRFGHGELFF. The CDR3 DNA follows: TGTGCCAGCAGATTTGGGCACGGGGAGCTGTTTTTT.

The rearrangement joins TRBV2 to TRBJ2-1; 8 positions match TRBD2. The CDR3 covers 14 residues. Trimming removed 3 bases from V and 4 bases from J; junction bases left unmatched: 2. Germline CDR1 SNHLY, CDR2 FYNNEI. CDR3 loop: CASSDLAGYNEQFF. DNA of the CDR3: TGTGCCAGCAGTGATCTAGCGGGTTACAATGAGCAGTTCTTC.

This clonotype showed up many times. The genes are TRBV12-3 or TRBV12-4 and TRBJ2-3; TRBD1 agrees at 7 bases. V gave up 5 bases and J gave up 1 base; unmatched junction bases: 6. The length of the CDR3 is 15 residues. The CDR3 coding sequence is TGTGCCAGCAGTCGACAGGGAGACGGCACAGATACGCAGTATTTT. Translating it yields CASSRQGDGTDTQYF.

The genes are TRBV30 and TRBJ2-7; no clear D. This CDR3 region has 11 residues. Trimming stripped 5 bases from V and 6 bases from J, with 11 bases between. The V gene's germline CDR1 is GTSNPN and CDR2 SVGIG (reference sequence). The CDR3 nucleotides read TGTGCCTGGGATGTCGGATCCGAGCAGTACTTC. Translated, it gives CAWDVGSEQYF.

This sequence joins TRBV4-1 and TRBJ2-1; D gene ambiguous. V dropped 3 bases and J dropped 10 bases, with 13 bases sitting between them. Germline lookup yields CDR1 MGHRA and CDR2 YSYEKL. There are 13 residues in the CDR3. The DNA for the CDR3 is TGCGCCAGCAGCCACACGGCTCCCTACGAGCAGTTCTTC. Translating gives CASSHTAPYEQFF.

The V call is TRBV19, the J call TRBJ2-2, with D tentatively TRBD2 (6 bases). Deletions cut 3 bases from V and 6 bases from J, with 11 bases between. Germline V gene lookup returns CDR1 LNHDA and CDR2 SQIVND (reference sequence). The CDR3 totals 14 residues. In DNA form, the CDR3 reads TGTGCCAGTAGTATGGCGGGGTACGCCGGGGAGCTGTTTTTT. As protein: CASSMAGYAGELFF.

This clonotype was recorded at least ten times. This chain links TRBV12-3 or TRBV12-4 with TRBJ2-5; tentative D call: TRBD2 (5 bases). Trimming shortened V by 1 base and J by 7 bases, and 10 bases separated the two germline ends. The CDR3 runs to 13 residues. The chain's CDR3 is CASSLEAAGTQYF. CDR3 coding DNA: TGTGCCAGCAGTTTAGAGGCCGCGGGGACCCAGTACTTC.

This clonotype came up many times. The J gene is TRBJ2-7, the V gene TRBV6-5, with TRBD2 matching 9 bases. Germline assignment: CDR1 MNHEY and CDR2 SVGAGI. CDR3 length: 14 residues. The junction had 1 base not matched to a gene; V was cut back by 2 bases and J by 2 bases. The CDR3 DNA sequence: TGTGCCAGCAGTTACGGGACTAGCCCCTACGAGCAGTACTTC. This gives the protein CASSYGTSPYEQYF.

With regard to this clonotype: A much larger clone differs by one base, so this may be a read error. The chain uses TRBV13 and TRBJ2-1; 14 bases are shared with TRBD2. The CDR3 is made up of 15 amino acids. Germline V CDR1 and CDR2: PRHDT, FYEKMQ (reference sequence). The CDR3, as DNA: TGTGCCGGCAGCCAGGGACTAGCGGGGGCCAATGAGCAGTTCTTC. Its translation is CAGSQGLAGANEQFF.

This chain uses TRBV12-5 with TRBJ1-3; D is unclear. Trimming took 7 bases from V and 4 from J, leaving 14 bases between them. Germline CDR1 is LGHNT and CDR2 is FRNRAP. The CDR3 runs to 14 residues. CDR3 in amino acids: CASETNSGGNTIYF. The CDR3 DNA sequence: TGTGCTAGTGAAACGAATTCGGGGGGAAACACCATATATTTT. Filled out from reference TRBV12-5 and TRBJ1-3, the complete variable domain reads DARVTQTPRHKVTEMGQEVTMRCQPILGHNTVFWYRQTMMQGLELLAYFRNRAPLDDSGMPKDRFSAEMPDATLATLKIQPSEPRDSAVYFCASETNSGGNTIYFGEGSWLTVV.

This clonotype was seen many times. The CDR3 sequence is CASSYYDYAFF. CDR3 sequence (DNA): TGTGCCAGCAGCTATTATGATTACGCTTTCTTT. This sequence joins TRBV6-2 or TRBV6-3 and TRBJ1-1; no definite D call. Germline CDR1 reads MNHEY; CDR2 reads SVGEGT. V lost 6 bases and J lost 11, with 13 bases in between. CDR3 length equals 11 residues.

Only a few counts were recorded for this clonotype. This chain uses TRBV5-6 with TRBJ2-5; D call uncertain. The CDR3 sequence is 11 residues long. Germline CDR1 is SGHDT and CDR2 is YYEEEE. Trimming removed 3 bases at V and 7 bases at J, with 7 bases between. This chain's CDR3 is CASSSGPTQYF. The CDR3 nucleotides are TGTGCCAGCAGCTCCGGTCCGACCCAGTACTTC. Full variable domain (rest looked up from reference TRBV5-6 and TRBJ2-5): DAGVTQSPTHLIKTRGQQVTLRCSPKSGHDTVSWYQQALGQGPQFIFQYYEEEERQRGNFPDRFSGHQFPNYSSELNVNALLLGDSALYLCASSSGPTQYFGPGTRLLVL.

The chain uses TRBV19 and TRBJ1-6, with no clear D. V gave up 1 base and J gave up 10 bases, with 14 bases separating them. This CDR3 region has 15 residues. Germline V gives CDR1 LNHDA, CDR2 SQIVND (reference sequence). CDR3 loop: CASSIVEGWRSPLHF. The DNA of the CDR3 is TGTGCCAGTAGTATAGTAGAGGGTTGGCGGTCACCCCTCCACTTT.

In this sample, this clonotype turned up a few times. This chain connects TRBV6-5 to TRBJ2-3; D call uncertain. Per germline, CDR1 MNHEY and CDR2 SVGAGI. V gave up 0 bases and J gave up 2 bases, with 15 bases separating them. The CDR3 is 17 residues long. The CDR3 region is CASSYSIKQPDTDTQYF. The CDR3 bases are TGTGCCAGCAGTTACTCGATTAAGCAGCCTGACACAGATACGCAGTATTTT.

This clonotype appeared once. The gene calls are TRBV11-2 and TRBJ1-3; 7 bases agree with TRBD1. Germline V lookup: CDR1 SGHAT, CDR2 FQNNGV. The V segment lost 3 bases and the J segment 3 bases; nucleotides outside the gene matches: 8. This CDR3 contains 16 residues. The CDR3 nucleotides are TGTGCCAGCAGCTTGAGACAGGGAACTTTTGGAAACACCATATATTTT. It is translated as CASSLRQGTFGNTIYF.